Sequencing of this T cell receptor beta chain was carried out in a study of CD8+ T cells in alopecia areata. Background on the study: Treatment comprised oral tofacitinib, 5 to 10 mg twice daily, in treated patients.

RNA extraction and reverse transcription yielded cDNA as sequencing template. Assay used: immunoSEQ multiplex PCR; TCRdb lists only in-frame clones, some missing. The sample contains 170,000 or so clones, over 55% of which appear only once. Punch biopsies of lesional scalp, plus peripheral blood, were taken from alopecia areata patients. T lymphocytes (CD4+ and CD8+) were sorted from PBMCs. General study findings and limits: Elevated clonality characterized lesional scalp relative to normal scalp, particularly in alopecia totalis/universalis.

This clone was counted only a few times. Its specificity is unknown. The TCR originated in a human donor with alopecia areata. The input for sequencing was CD4+ T cells sorted from blood, taken at week 0.

The CDR3 reads CASSFPLRGAGLTGELFF. CDR3 sequence (DNA): TGTGCCAGCAGCTTTCCTCTGCGGGGGGCCGGTTTGACCGGGGAGCTGTTTTTT. The rearrangement uses TRBV7-2 and TRBJ2-2, with 8 bases matching TRBD2. The V gene's germline CDR1 is SGHTA and CDR2 FQGNSA. Trimming cost V 3 bases and J 5 bases; bases outside gene matches: 14. The CDR3 contains 18 residues.